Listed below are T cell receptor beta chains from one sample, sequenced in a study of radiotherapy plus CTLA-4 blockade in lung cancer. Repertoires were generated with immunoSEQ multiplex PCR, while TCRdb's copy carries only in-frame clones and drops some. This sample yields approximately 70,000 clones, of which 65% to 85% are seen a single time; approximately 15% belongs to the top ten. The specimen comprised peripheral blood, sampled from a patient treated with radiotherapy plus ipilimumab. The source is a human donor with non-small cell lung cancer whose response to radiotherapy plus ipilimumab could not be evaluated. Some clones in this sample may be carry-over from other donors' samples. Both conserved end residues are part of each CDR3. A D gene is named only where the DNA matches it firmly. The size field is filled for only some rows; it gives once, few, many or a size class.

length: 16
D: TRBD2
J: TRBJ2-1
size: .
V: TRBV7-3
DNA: TGTGCCAGCAGCGTGACTAGCGGGGGGGCCATGGATGAGCAGTTCTTC
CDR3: CASSVTSGGAMDEQFF

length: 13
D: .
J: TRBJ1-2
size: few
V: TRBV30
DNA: TGTGCCTGGTCCTACAGGGCGGGCTATGGCTACACCTTC
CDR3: CAWSYRAGYGYTF

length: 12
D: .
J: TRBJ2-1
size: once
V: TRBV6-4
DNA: TGTGCCAGCAGTGACTCGGCAAATGAGCAGTTCTTC
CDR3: CASSDSANEQFF

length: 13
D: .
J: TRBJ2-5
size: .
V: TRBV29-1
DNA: TGCAGCGTTGAACTCTTTGCCCAGGAGACCCAGTACTTC
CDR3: CSVELFAQETQYF

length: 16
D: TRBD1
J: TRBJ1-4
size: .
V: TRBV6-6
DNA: TGTGCCAGCAGGGACAGGGTTAGATGGGGGGGTGAAAAACTGTTTTTT
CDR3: CASRDRVRWGGEKLFF

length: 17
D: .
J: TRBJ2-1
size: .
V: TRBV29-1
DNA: TGCAGCGTTGAAGATCTTCTCAGGTCAGTTTCAGTCAATGAGCAGTTCTTC
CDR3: CSVEDLLRSVSVNEQFF

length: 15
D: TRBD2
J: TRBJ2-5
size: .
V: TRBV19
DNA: TGTGCCAGTAGTATCGACGTCGGGGGGCAAGAGACCCAGTACTTC
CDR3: CASSIDVGGQETQYF

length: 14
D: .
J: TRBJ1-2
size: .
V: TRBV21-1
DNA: TGTGCCAGCATAGGGCAGGGGGTGAGCTATGGCTACACCTTC
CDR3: CASIGQGVSYGYTF

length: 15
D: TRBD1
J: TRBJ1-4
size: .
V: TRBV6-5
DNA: TGTGCCAGCAATCAACACAGGGGATCGGATGAAAAACTGTTTTTT
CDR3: CASNQHRGSDEKLFF

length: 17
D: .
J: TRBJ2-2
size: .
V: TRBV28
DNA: TGTGCCAGCAGTTTAGAGGGTTGGGGGGAGGACACCGGGGAGCTGTTTTTT
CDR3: CASSLEGWGEDTGELFF

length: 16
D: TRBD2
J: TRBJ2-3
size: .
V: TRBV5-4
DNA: TGTGCCAGCAGCCGAATCGGACTAGCCAGCACAGATACGCAGTATTTT
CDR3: CASSRIGLASTDTQYF

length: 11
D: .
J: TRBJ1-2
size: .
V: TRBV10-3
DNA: TGTGCCTTCCGGAGTTCTTATGGCTACACCTTC
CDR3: CAFRSSYGYTF

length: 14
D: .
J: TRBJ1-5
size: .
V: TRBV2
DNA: TGTGCCAGCGTCCTGGGGGCAGGGAGTCAGCCCCAGCATTTT
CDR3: CASVLGAGSQPQHF

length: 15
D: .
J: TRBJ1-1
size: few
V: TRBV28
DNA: TGTGCCAGCAGTTTCCCCGACGACAGTAACACTGAAGCTTTCTTT
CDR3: CASSFPDDSNTEAFF

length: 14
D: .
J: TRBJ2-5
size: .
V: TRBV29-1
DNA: TGCAGCGTCGCCCACCCCACGAGTCAAGAGACCCAGTACTTC
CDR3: CSVAHPTSQETQYF

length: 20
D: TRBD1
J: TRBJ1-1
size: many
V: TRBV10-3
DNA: TGTGCCATCAGTGGACGGGACAGGGGGCGCTTGGAAAGAGTATTCACTGAAGCTTTCTTT
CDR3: CAISGRDRGRLERVFTEAFF

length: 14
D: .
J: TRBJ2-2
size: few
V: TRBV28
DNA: TGTGCCAGCACCCAGATCGCGAACACCGGGGAGCTGTTTTTT
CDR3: CASTQIANTGELFF

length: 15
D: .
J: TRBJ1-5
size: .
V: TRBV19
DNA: TGTGCCAGTAGTATGGGGGCCAGGGTTAATCAGCCCCAGCATTTT
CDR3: CASSMGARVNQPQHF

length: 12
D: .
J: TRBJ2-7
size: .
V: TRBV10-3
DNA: TGTGCCACCACAGGGTCCAACTACGAGCAGTACTTC
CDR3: CATTGSNYEQYF

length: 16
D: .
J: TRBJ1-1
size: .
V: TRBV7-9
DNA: TGTGCCAGCCGCTGGGGTGGGGGGGGTGCGAACACTGAAGCTTTCTTT
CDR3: CASRWGGGGANTEAFF

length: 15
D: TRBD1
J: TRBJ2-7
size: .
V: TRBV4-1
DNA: TGCGCCAGCAGCCCTCCAAGGGCAGGGGGTCGCGAGCAGTACTTC
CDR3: CASSPPRAGGREQYF

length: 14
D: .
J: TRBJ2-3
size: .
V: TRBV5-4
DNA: TGTGCCAGCAGCTCCGGGACTTACACAGATACGCAGTATTTT
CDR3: CASSSGTYTDTQYF

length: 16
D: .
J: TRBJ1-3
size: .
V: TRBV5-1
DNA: TGCGCCAGCAGCCCTGAAGTGGGGAGAGCTGGAAACACCATATATTTT
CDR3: CASSPEVGRAGNTIYF

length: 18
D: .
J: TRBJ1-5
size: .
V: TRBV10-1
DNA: TGCGCCAGCAGTGAGTCGGGGCGTCCCCTCTCGGGCAATCAGCCCCAGCATTTT
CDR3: CASSESGRPLSGNQPQHF

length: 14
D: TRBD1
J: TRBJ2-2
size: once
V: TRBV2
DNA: TGTGCCAGCACCAAGGGGGCTAAGACCGGGGAGCTGTTTTTT
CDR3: CASTKGAKTGELFF

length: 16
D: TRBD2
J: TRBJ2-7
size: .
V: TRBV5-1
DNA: TGCGCCAGCAGTCGGGGACTAGCGGGGAACCTGGACGAGCAGTACTTC
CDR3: CASSRGLAGNLDEQYF

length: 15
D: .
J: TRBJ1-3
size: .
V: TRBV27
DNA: TGTGCCAGCAGTTTATTCGCCCAGGGCGGAAACACCATATATTTT
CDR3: CASSLFAQGGNTIYF

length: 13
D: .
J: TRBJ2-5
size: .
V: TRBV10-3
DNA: TGTGCCATCAGTGAAAGGGGTGAGGAGACCCAGTACTTC
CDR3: CAISERGEETQYF